What follows are 18 T cell receptor beta chains derived from one specimen sequenced in a study of siplizumab effects on memory and regulatory T cells. Repertoires were generated with immunoSEQ multiplex PCR, while TCRdb's copy carries only in-frame clones and drops some. The repertoire holds approximately 7,000 clones, 60% to 75% seen once, with more than 40% in the top ten. The material sequenced was effector memory CD8+ T cells sorted from blood. Subset specified: unstimulated CD8+ effector memory T cells. The receptors come from a human donor in good health.

The chain is built from TRBV9 and TRBJ2-1; tentatively, D is TRBD1 or TRBD2 (5 bases each). V was clipped by 5 bases and J by 8 bases, with 11 bases between them. In germline, CDR1 is SGDLS, CDR2 YYNGEE. The CDR3 has 12 residues. CDR3 nucleotide sequence: TGTGCCAGCAGTGGGGTGGGGGATGAGCAGTTCTTC. It encodes CASSGVGDEQFF.

This clone appeared a few times. The same CDR3 also results from other DNA sequences found in this sample. V is TRBV7-8 and J is TRBJ2-3; 10 positions match TRBD2. The CDR3 is made up of 14 amino acids. Germline V gene sequence: CDR1 SGHVS, CDR2 FQNEAQ. V was pared by 0 bases and J by 6 bases, with 0 bases of the junction left unmatched. Here the CDR3 DNA reads TGTGCCAGCAGCTTAGCTAGCGGGAGGGATACGCAGTATTTT. The encoded protein is CASSLASGRDTQYF.

The J gene is TRBJ2-7, the V gene TRBV2, with 8 nucleotides matching TRBD1. With 2 bases clipped from V and 1 base from J, the junction kept 4 bases outside the gene matches. The CDR3 consists of 15 residues. Germline lookup yields CDR1 SNHLY and CDR2 FYNNEI. CDR3 sequence reads: CASSESRGPSYEQYF. DNA of the CDR3: TGTGCCAGCAGTGAAAGCAGGGGGCCTTCCTACGAGCAGTACTTC. The variable domain in full, completed from reference TRBV2 and TRBJ2-7, reads EPEVTQTPSHQVTQMGQEVILRCVPISNHLYFYWYRQILGQKVEFLVSFYNNEISEKSEIFDDQFSVERPDGSNFTLKIRSTKLEDSAMYFCASSESRGPSYEQYFGPGTRLTVT.

In this sample, this clone turned up a few times. Different DNA sequences within this sample yield the same CDR3. This chain joins TRBV5-4 and TRBJ1-1; 7 bases agree with TRBD1. CDR3 size: 13 residues. With 4 bases clipped from V and 1 base from J, the junction kept 1 base outside the gene matches. The germline V gene encodes CDR1 SGHNT and CDR2 YYREEE (reference sequence). CDR3 protein: CASSRQGNTEAFF. DNA for the CDR3: TGTGCCAGCAGCCGACAGGGGAACACTGAAGCTTTCTTT.

The chain is built from TRBV19 and TRBJ2-2; unclear D gene. Germline V gene data show CDR1 as LNHDA and CDR2 as SQIVND (reference sequence). This CDR3 is 13 amino acids long. V dropped 7 bases and J dropped 3 bases, with 9 bases sitting between them. In DNA, the CDR3 is TGTGCCAGTAATCCCTGGGACACCGGGGAGCTGTTTTTT. Protein: CASNPWDTGELFF.

This chain connects TRBV7-9 to TRBJ2-7, with D possibly being TRBD1 or TRBD2 (5 bases each). Germline V lookup: CDR1 SEHNR, CDR2 FQNEAQ (reference sequence). The V and J ends lost 1 base and 2 bases respectively, with 9 bases between them. The CDR3 extends over 14 amino acids. For the CDR3, the DNA is TGTGCCAGCAGCTTAGGGGACCTAGCCTACGAGCAGTACTTC. Amino acids: CASSLGDLAYEQYF.

The rearrangement joins TRBV6-1 to TRBJ2-1, with D possibly TRBD1 on 6 matching bases. This CDR3 contains 13 residues. The germline V gene has CDR1 MNHNS and CDR2 SASEGT. V was pared by 7 bases and J by 0 bases, with 7 bases between. Here the CDR3 DNA reads TGTGCCAGCAAGGGGGTCTCCTACAATGAGCAGTTCTTC. This sequence encodes CASKGVSYNEQFF.

The rearrangement links TRBV27 to TRBJ1-2, with D hard to call. The CDR3 consists of 13 residues. Trimming took off 5 bases at V and 2 bases at J, with 9 bases between the two ends. CDR1 and CDR2 (germline): MNHEY, SMNVEV (reference sequence). CDR3 in DNA: TGTGCCAGCAGTCTGACCCCAAACTATGGCTACACCTTC. As protein: CASSLTPNYGYTF.

This rearrangement joins TRBV5-4 to TRBJ2-7; maybe TRBD1 (5 bases). The CDR3 extends over 14 amino acids. The germline V and J ends were trimmed by 2 bases and 5 bases, with 14 bases remaining between them. CDR1 is SGHNT, CDR2 YYREEE, per germline (reference sequence). CDR3 bases: TGTGCCAGCAGCTTCCAGGGAAATCTCGACGAGCAGTACTTC. Translation gives CASSFQGNLDEQYF.

The V and J genes are TRBV28 and TRBJ2-1; D is perhaps TRBD1 or TRBD2 (5 bases each). This CDR3 comprises 16 residues. Per the germline V gene, CDR1 is MDHEN and CDR2 is SYDVKM. V shed 4 bases and J shed 3 bases, with 16 bases lying between them. DNA of the CDR3: TGTGCCAGCAGTTCGGGACGGGAACTGTACTACAATGAGCAGTTCTTC. Its protein is CASSSGRELYYNEQFF.

This clone was recorded once. The CDR3 here is CASSPENYNEQFF. DNA for the CDR3: TGTGCCAGCAGCCCTGAAAACTACAATGAGCAGTTCTTC. The genes are TRBV7-8 and TRBJ2-1; D is undetermined. Germline assignment: CDR1 SGHVS and CDR2 FQNEAQ. This CDR3 comprises 13 residues. V lost 5 bases to trimming and J lost 3 bases, with 8 bases between them.

This clone was found a few times. The chain couples TRBV27 to TRBJ1-5, with 8 nucleotides matching TRBD1. Trimming at V came to 5 bases and at J to 6 bases, leaving 3 bases not matched to a gene. The CDR3 has 13 amino acids. Germline V gene lookup returns CDR1 MNHEY and CDR2 SMNVEV (reference sequence). The CDR3 loop reads CASSAQGAQPQHF. The CDR3, as DNA: TGTGCCAGCAGTGCTCAGGGGGCTCAGCCCCAGCATTTT.

V usage is TRBV2 and J usage is TRBJ2-7; tentative D call: TRBD1 (6 bases). This CDR3 contains 14 residues. CDR1 SNHLY and CDR2 FYNNEI come from the germline V gene. The V and J ends lost 8 bases and 7 bases respectively, with 21 bases between them. CDR3 DNA sequence: TGTGCCAGCTCCCCACCGACAGGTGCGATGGAGCAGTACTTC. Encoded protein: CASSPPTGAMEQYF.

Turning to this clone: Other nucleotide sequences from this sample produce the same CDR3. The rearrangement uses TRBV5-4 and TRBJ1-1; no clear D gene. This CDR3 region has 14 residues. Germline lookup yields CDR1 SGHNT and CDR2 YYREEE (reference sequence). Trimming stripped 4 bases from V and 0 bases from J, with 10 bases between. CDR3 in amino acids: CASSPGRVNTEAFF. Here the CDR3 DNA reads TGTGCCAGCAGCCCCGGACGGGTGAACACTGAAGCTTTCTTT.

This chain links TRBV13 with TRBJ2-3, with D possibly matching TRBD1 (6 bases). Germline CDR1 reads PRHDT; CDR2 reads FYEKMQ (reference sequence). The CDR3 covers 14 residues. Trimming removed 5 bases from V and 6 bases from J, with 15 bases in between. The CDR3 loop is CASSPQPTGDTQYF. The CDR3 DNA follows: TGTGCCAGCAGCCCGCAACCCACAGGGGATACGCAGTATTTT.

As for this clone: Mismatch with germline at one junction end may stem from a read error. The chain employs TRBV7-3 and TRBJ2-3; D remains ambiguous. Germline V gene lookup returns CDR1 SGHTA and CDR2 FQGTGA. The CDR3 has 14 amino acids. DNA of the CDR3: TGTGCCAGCAGCCTAACGACTCGAACAGATACGCAGTATTTT. Translation gives CASSLTTRTDTQYF.

J is TRBJ1-4 and V is TRBV2; tentative D call: TRBD1 (5 bases). The V end lost 6 bases, the J end lost 4 bases, and 15 bases lay between the germline ends. Per the germline V gene, CDR1 is SNHLY and CDR2 is FYNNEI. The CDR3 consists of 15 residues. The CDR3 DNA is TGTGCCAGCAGCGAAACCGGGACGTATAATGAAAAACTGTTTTTT. The encoded protein is CASSETGTYNEKLFF.

This rearrangement joins TRBV7-2 to TRBJ1-1; 11 nucleotides align to TRBD1. Germline V gives CDR1 SGHTA, CDR2 FQGNSA. This CDR3 region has 15 residues. V was clipped by 4 bases and J by 2 bases; unmatched bases: 3. CDR3 DNA sequence: TGTGCCAGCAGCTGGGGACAGGGGGGAAACACTGAAGCTTTCTTT. Its protein is CASSWGQGGNTEAFF.